What follows are 21 T cell receptor beta chains derived from one specimen sequenced in a study of blood T cell repertoires in COVID-19. Repertoires were generated with immunoSEQ multiplex PCR, while TCRdb's copy carries only in-frame clones and drops some. The table lists roughly 200,000 clones, roughly 86% of them singletons, with 10% in the top ten. Sequenced sample: PBMCs or T cells enriched from blood (not recorded which). The source of these receptors is a man younger than 35 with acute COVID-19.

The chain employs TRBV6-4 and TRBJ1-4, with D possibly being TRBD1 (6 bases). This CDR3 contains 17 residues. The germline CDR1 and CDR2 sequences are MRHNA and SNTAGT. V lost 5 bases, J lost 6 bases, and 22 bases lay in between. CDR3 sequence reads: CASSCPLAGQYYEKLFF. The CDR3 bases are TGTGCCAGCAGTTGCCCTTTGGCCGGACAGTATTATGAAAAACTGTTTTTT.

CDR3 residues: CATRDSNSPLHF. The CDR3 DNA sequence: TGTGCCACGCGGGACTCAAATTCACCCCTCCACTTT. The rearrangement uses TRBV6-5 and TRBJ1-6, with D maybe TRBD1 (5 bases). There are 12 residues in the CDR3. The germline V gene has CDR1 MNHEY and CDR2 SVGAGI. Trimming cost V 10 bases and J 7 bases, with 11 bases left between them.

The chain couples TRBV4-1 to TRBJ1-5, with a possible D match to TRBD1 (5 bases). Germline V gene sequence: CDR1 MGHRA, CDR2 YSYEKL. Trimming cost V 4 bases and J 7 bases, with 11 bases left between them. CDR3 length: 13 amino acids. CDR3 in amino acids: CASSPREGQPQHF. In DNA, the CDR3 is TGCGCCAGCAGCCCCAGGGAGGGGCAGCCCCAGCATTTT.

The CDR3 nucleotides are TGTGCCAGTAGTATTCAGGGGGCGCCGAACACTGAAGCTTTCTTT. Translating gives CASSIQGAPNTEAFF. This chain uses TRBV19 with TRBJ1-1, with 8 bases that match TRBD1. The V and J ends lost 3 bases and 1 base, in that order; junction bases with no gene match: 4. CDR3 length: 15 amino acids. Germline CDR1 reads LNHDA; CDR2 reads SQIVND (reference sequence).

This clone showed up just once. V and J are TRBV28 and TRBJ1-5; unclear D gene. The V end lost 3 bases, the J end lost 3 bases, and 9 bases lay between the germline ends. This CDR3 comprises 14 residues. Germline V gene data show CDR1 as MDHEN and CDR2 as SYDVKM. The CDR3 loop is CASSFRPLNQPQHF. Here the CDR3 DNA reads TGTGCCAGCAGTTTCAGGCCGCTCAATCAGCCCCAGCATTTT.

The chain employs TRBV21-1 and TRBJ2-3; the table's TRBD1 call for D was not verified on the DNA. TRBV21-1 is given as a pseudogene. The CDR3 has 18 residues. The CDR3 DNA is TGTGCCAGCAGCTCCCCCTTGGGCAGACACCCATCCACAGATACGCAGTATTTT. This codes for CASSSPLGRHPSTDTQYF.

This chain connects TRBV24-1 to TRBJ1-6; D remains ambiguous. Trimming took 4 bases from V and 9 from J, leaving 12 bases between them. The CDR3 contains 14 residues. Germline V gives CDR1 KGHDR, CDR2 SFDVKD. The CDR3: CATSELTPVSPLHF. The CDR3 nucleotides are TGTGCCACCAGTGAGCTTACACCTGTTTCACCCCTCCACTTT.

This chain links TRBV28 with TRBJ2-4, with TRBD1 as a possible D gene (5 bases). V was cut by 10 bases and J by 0 bases, with 13 bases left in between. The CDR3 has 14 residues. The germline V gene encodes CDR1 MDHEN and CDR2 SYDVKM. CDR3 residues: CATMTVLAKNIQYF. CDR3 in DNA: TGTGCCACCATGACAGTCCTAGCCAAAAACATTCAGTACTTC. The entire variable domain, with the rest obtained from reference TRBV28 and TRBJ2-4, is as follows: DVKVTQSSRYLVKRTGEKVFLECVQDMDHENMFWYRQDPGLGLRLIYFSYDVKMKEKGDIPEGYSVSREKKERFSLILESASTNQTSMYLCATMTVLAKNIQYFGAGTRLSVL.

V and J are TRBV28 and TRBJ2-7; 7 bases fit TRBD1. Germline CDR1 reads MDHEN; CDR2 reads SYDVKM. There are 18 residues in the CDR3. V lost 2 bases and J lost 0; bases outside the gene matches: 13. CDR3 region: CASSLLTPTGLYSYEQYF. For the CDR3, the DNA is TGTGCCAGCAGTTTACTTACACCGACAGGGCTATACTCCTACGAGCAGTACTTC.

In DNA form, the CDR3 reads TGTGCCAGTAGTTTGGCATCCACAGATACGCAGTATTTT. It specifies CASSLASTDTQYF. The chain has TRBV19 and TRBJ2-3; D not resolved. V lost 5 bases to trimming and J lost 2 bases, with 8 bases between them. CDR1 and CDR2 (germline): LNHDA, SQIVND (reference sequence). The CDR3 loop spans 13 amino acids. Based on the CDR3 plus reference TRBV19 and TRBJ2-3, the full variable domain is DGGITQSPKYLFRKEGQNVTLSCEQNLNHDAMYWYRQDPGQGLRLIYYSQIVNDFQKGDIAEGYSVSREKKESFPLTVTSAQKNPTAFYLCASSLASTDTQYFGPGTRLTVL.

The chain links TRBV5-1 to TRBJ1-5; D not certain. Trimming cost V 0 bases and J 3 bases, with 7 bases left between them. CDR3 length equals 14 residues. Germline CDR1 is SGHRS and CDR2 is YFSETQ. This CDR3 reads CASSLDGINQPQHF. CDR3 coding DNA: TGCGCCAGCAGCTTGGACGGGATCAATCAGCCCCAGCATTTT.

J is TRBJ1-1 and V is TRBV18; D unclear. The CDR3 length is 14 residues. V was shortened by 5 bases and J by 1 base, with 11 bases between the two germline ends. Looked up from germline, CDR1 is KGHSH and CDR2 is LQKENI. CDR3 DNA: TGTGCCAGCTCAAGTTCGGGAGAGAACACTGAAGCTTTCTTT. Translation: CASSSSGENTEAFF.

This clone was observed once. The rearrangement links TRBV6-5 to TRBJ2-5, with a weak D call TRBD2 (5 bases). From germline, CDR1 is MNHEY and CDR2 SVGAGI. The CDR3 is made up of 14 amino acids. Trimming pared 2 bases from V and 3 bases from J, leaving 10 bases between. CDR3 amino acids: CASSYRGQEETQYF. The CDR3 DNA sequence: TGTGCCAGCAGTTACCGCGGGCAAGAAGAGACCCAGTACTTC.

The chain carries TRBV2 and TRBJ1-4, with 8 bases fitting TRBD1. With 6 bases clipped from V and 7 bases from J, the junction kept 10 bases outside the gene matches. Germline lookup yields CDR1 SNHLY and CDR2 FYNNEI. CDR3 length equals 15 residues. The CDR3 region has the DNA TGTGCCAGCAGAGAACCGGGACAGGCTCTTGAAAAACTGTTTTTT. It encodes CASREPGQALEKLFF.

The chain couples TRBV18 to TRBJ2-7; TRBD1 is a possible D gene (5 bases). The CDR3 has 14 amino acids. The V gene lost 3 bases and the J gene lost 4 bases, with 13 bases spanning the gap. Per germline, CDR1 KGHSH and CDR2 LQKENI. CDR3 bases: TGTGCCAGCTCACCGCTTCCAGGGATTTACGAGCAGTACTTC. It is translated as CASSPLPGIYEQYF.

The V call is TRBV7-2, the J call TRBJ2-2, with a tentative D call TRBD2 (5 bases). The CDR3 is made up of 14 amino acids. V lost 1 base and J lost 3, with 6 bases in between. Germline lookup yields CDR1 SGHTA and CDR2 FQGNSA. The CDR3 bases are TGTGCCAGCAGCTTAGTAGCGTACACCGGGGAGCTGTTTTTT. This gives the protein CASSLVAYTGELFF.

This chain joins TRBV10-3 and TRBJ2-7, with 10 positions matching TRBD2. The CDR3 has 14 amino acids. CDR1 and CDR2 from the germline V gene are ENHRY and SYGVKD. V lost 8 bases, J lost 4 bases, and 8 bases stayed unmatched. CDR3 coding DNA: TGTGCCATCGGACTAGCGGAGTCACCATACGAGCAGTACTTC. Its protein product is CAIGLAESPYEQYF.

This sequence joins TRBV10-1 and TRBJ1-2; D remains unclear. Germline CDR1 WNHNN, CDR2 SYGVQD (reference sequence). The V end lost 6 bases, the J end lost 4 bases, and 12 bases lay between the germline ends. The CDR3 is made up of 13 amino acids. The chain's CDR3 is CASSAGVFYGYTF. CDR3 coding DNA: TGCGCCAGCAGCGCCGGGGTTTTCTATGGCTACACCTTC.

V and J are TRBV7-2 and TRBJ1-6; D gene uncertain. This CDR3 spans 14 amino acids. V lost 1 base and J lost 10, with 11 bases in between. Germline V gives CDR1 SGHTA, CDR2 FQGNSA. CDR3: CASSLGQAGSPLHF. The CDR3 bases are TGTGCCAGCAGCTTAGGTCAGGCGGGCTCACCCCTCCACTTT.

The V gene is TRBV28, the J gene TRBJ2-5, with a possible D match to TRBD1 (5 bases). The V gene's germline CDR1 is MDHEN and CDR2 SYDVKM. V lost 2 bases and J 2 bases, leaving 6 bases between the germline ends. The CDR3 runs to 13 residues. CDR3 bases: TGTGCCAGCAGTTTAAAGGGGCAAGAGACCCAGTACTTC. Encoded protein: CASSLKGQETQYF. Based on the CDR3 plus reference TRBV28 and TRBJ2-5, the full variable domain is DVKVTQSSRYLVKRTGEKVFLECVQDMDHENMFWYRQDPGLGLRLIYFSYDVKMKEKGDIPEGYSVSREKKERFSLILESASTNQTSMYLCASSLKGQETQYFGPGTRLLVL.

In nucleotides, the CDR3 is TGTGCCAGCAGTGAATTCGGGGCCTACGAGCAGTACTTC. It encodes CASSEFGAYEQYF. The chain combines TRBV2 with TRBJ2-7, with a weak D call TRBD2 (5 bases). The ends were cut back, 2 bases at V and 2 bases at J, with 7 bases in the middle. The germline CDR1 and CDR2 sequences are SNHLY and FYNNEI. The CDR3 runs 13 residues.